This T cell receptor beta chain is drawn from a study of T cells after yellow fever vaccination. TCRdb reanalysed the 5' RACE reads using MiXCR and keeps one entry per CDR3 protein. Of hundreds of thousands of distinct CDR3 sequences listed, around an eighth are singletons. Trimming took 4 bases from V and 7 from J; bases not matched to a gene: 10. CDR3 length: 15 residues. Germline V gene sequence: CDR1 DFQATT, CDR2 SNEGSKA (reference sequence). In its sample, this clonotype was seen a few times. The rearrangement links TRBV20-1 to TRBJ2-1; 10 positions match TRBD1. The sequence derives from a man aged 25-40 years who received the YFV17D yellow fever vaccine. The input for sequencing was PBMCs, taken on the day of the yellow fever booster vaccination. CDR3 in DNA: TGCAGTGCTACATCCCCGGGACAGGGGATAAATGAGCAGTTCTTC. It codes for CSATSPGQGINEQFF.